The T cell receptor (beta chain) described here comes from a study of blood T cell repertoires in COVID-19. Study-level background: The samples span acute and convalescent COVID-19 from the United States, Italy and Spain. Sample material is recorded as cDNA or gDNA derived from T cells, B-cell-depleted T cells, or PBMCs.

As handled by the study authors: Counts of nucleated cells, estimated from reference gene primer amplification, were obtained. The repertoire was sequenced with immunoSEQ multiplex PCR; TCRdb's copy has only in-frame clones and lacks some. Clone size and the V and J calls come from that table; the DNA yielded D and trimming. This table has about 230,000 clones, 80% to 90% appearing once. The sample taken for sequencing was peripheral blood. This clonotype was obtained from a man in his forties or fifties with active or convalescent COVID-19.

CDR3: CASSVDSGANVLTF. The CDR3 nucleotides read TGTGCCAGCAGCGTAGATTCTGGGGCCAACGTCCTGACTTTC. V usage is TRBV6-5 and J usage is TRBJ2-6; D gene uncertain. Per the germline V gene, CDR1 is MNHEY and CDR2 is SVGAGI. The CDR3 spans 14 residues. Trimming took 6 bases from V and 1 from J, leaving 7 bases between them.